This T cell receptor beta chain emerged from a study of graft-versus-host responses after intestinal transplantation. Overall study: Those transplanted obtained multivisceral, liver-intestinal, or isolated intestinal grafts. The recipients all started with anti-thymocyte globulin induction and then took tacrolimus and steroids for roughly 3 years.

This clone was seen only once. Its matching antigen is unknown. General observations from the study: GvH clones occurred in recipient marrow; some first appeared in ileum or blood. Elevated graft-versus-host to host-versus-graft clonal ratios in allografts were recorded for patients with graft-donor T cell macrochimerism.

Clones were read by immunoSEQ multiplex PCR, and TCRdb kept only the in-frame ones, dropping some. The data contain approximately 120,000 clones, over 85% of them singletons. This CDR3 has 13 amino acids. V lost 4 bases to trimming and J lost 8 bases; unmatched junction nucleotides: 8. CDR1 and CDR2 from the germline V gene are SGHKS and YYEKEE (reference sequence). Here the sequenced sample was unstimulated CD4+ T cells sorted from spleen or lymph node cells, taken before intestinal transplant. This sequence was found in a human donor who received an intestinal transplant. The rearrangement uses TRBV5-5 and TRBJ1-2; 7 bases fit TRBD1. The CDR3 coding sequence is TGTGCCAGCAGCCCCGAGGGGGCTAAGGGCTACACCTTC. Protein product: CASSPEGAKGYTF.